These 27 T cell receptor beta chains came from one sample sequenced in a study of T cells in tuberculosis. Libraries were prepared by immunoSEQ multiplex PCR; TCRdb keeps only in-frame clonotypes and omits some of them. The data hold around 45,000 clones, with around 94% observed a single time. Sequencing input: PBMCs. These receptors all come from a donor between 10 and 35 years old with latent tuberculosis or without tuberculosis infection. Some clones in this sample may be carry-over from other donors' samples.

The rearrangement uses TRBV30 and TRBJ2-7; 7 bases agree with TRBD2. Germline V CDR1 and CDR2: GTSNPN, SVGIG (reference sequence). Trimming at V came to 2 bases and at J to 5 bases, leaving 15 bases not matched to a gene. The CDR3 has 16 residues. The CDR3 region has the DNA TGTGCCTGGAGTACAAATCCCCGGGGGGTTCGGAACGAGCAGTACTTC. Encoded protein: CAWSTNPRGVRNEQYF.

This sequence joins TRBV25-1 and TRBJ2-3; a weak D match, TRBD2 (6 bases). The CDR3 length is 15 residues. With 7 bases removed from V and 6 bases from J, the gap between germline ends came to 20 bases. Germline assignment: CDR1 MGHDK and CDR2 SYGVNS. Here the CDR3 reads CASTQNGGAFDTQYF. Here the CDR3 DNA reads TGTGCCAGCACCCAAAACGGGGGAGCCTTTGATACGCAGTATTTT.

V and J are TRBV4-3 and TRBJ2-2; 7 bases align to TRBD1. With 0 bases clipped from V and 5 bases from J, the junction kept 15 bases outside the gene matches. The CDR3 contains 19 residues. Germline V lookup: CDR1 LGHNA, CDR2 YSLEER. The CDR3 loop is CASSQDRNQEGALTGELFF. The CDR3, as DNA: TGCGCCAGCAGCCAAGATCGTAATCAAGAGGGGGCTTTAACCGGGGAGCTGTTTTTT.

The chain carries TRBV28 and TRBJ2-3; the D gene is possibly TRBD2 (5 bases). The V and J ends lost 3 bases and 2 bases respectively, with 12 bases between them. Germline loops: CDR1 MDHEN, CDR2 SYDVKM. The CDR3 is 15 amino acids. The CDR3 spells CASSLVRVPTDTQYF. The CDR3 coding sequence is TGTGCCAGCAGTTTGGTGCGGGTCCCCACAGATACGCAGTATTTT.

The CDR3 bases are TGCGCCAGCAGCTCCTCCGGGACAGCGAGCTCCTACAATGAGCAGTTCTTC. As protein: CASSSSGTASSYNEQFF. The rearrangement uses TRBV5-1 and TRBJ2-1; 7 nucleotides align to TRBD1. V shed 3 bases and J 0 bases; nucleotides not matched to a gene: 9. This CDR3 region has 17 residues. Germline CDR1 reads SGHRS; CDR2 reads YFSETQ.

J is TRBJ2-1 and V is TRBV6-5; D perhaps matches TRBD2 (6 bases). The CDR3 has 15 amino acids. The V gene lost 2 bases and the J gene lost 5 bases, with 13 bases spanning the gap. Germline CDR1 reads MNHEY; CDR2 reads SVGAGI. The CDR3 spells CASSYGGIDNNEQFF. The CDR3 region has the DNA TGTGCCAGCAGTTACGGGGGGATAGACAACAATGAGCAGTTCTTC.

This clone appeared a single time. The J gene is TRBJ2-1, the V gene TRBV11-1; D is possibly TRBD1 (5 bases). This CDR3 has 12 residues. The germline gives CDR1 SGHAT, CDR2 FQDESV (reference sequence). Trimming removed 5 bases from V and 6 bases from J, with 8 bases in between. CDR3 sequence: CASSPDSNEQFF. The DNA for the CDR3 is TGTGCCAGCAGCCCCGACAGCAATGAGCAGTTCTTC.

The gene calls are TRBV11-3 and TRBJ2-1, with 13 bases identical to TRBD2. The CDR3 is 17 residues long. V lost 5 bases, J lost 0 bases, and 4 bases stayed unmatched. Per germline, CDR1 SGHNT and CDR2 YENEEA. The CDR3 reads CASSHGTSGNSYNEQFF. The CDR3, as DNA: TGTGCCAGCAGCCACGGGACTAGCGGGAACTCCTACAATGAGCAGTTCTTC.

The rearrangement joins TRBV4-3 to TRBJ2-1, with D possibly TRBD2 on 7 matching bases. The CDR3 has 16 amino acids. The germline V gene has CDR1 LGHNA and CDR2 YSLEER. Trimming removed 0 bases at V and 10 bases at J, with 19 bases between. CDR3 bases: TGCGCCAGCAGCCAAGATGCCGGGGGGCGGGTCGGAGAGCAGTTCTTC. Its translation is CASSQDAGGRVGEQFF.

The gene calls are TRBV7-3 and TRBJ2-7; D gene ambiguous. This CDR3 has 16 residues. From germline, CDR1 is SGHTA and CDR2 FQGTGA. Trimming took off 5 bases at V and 2 bases at J, with 19 bases between the two ends. CDR3 residues: CASSTSPGTITYEQYF. For the CDR3, the DNA is TGTGCCAGCAGCACGTCGCCCGGTACTATAACCTACGAGCAGTACTTC.

CDR3 sequence: CASSLTGASSYNEQFF. CDR3 nucleotides: TGTGCCAGCAGTTTAACAGGAGCCAGCTCCTACAATGAGCAGTTCTTC. V and J are TRBV6-5 and TRBJ2-1; D is perhaps TRBD1 (5 bases). Trimming left V 4 bases short and J 0 bases short, with 13 bases between. Germline V gives CDR1 MNHEY, CDR2 SVGAGI. The CDR3 sequence is 16 residues long.

The chain carries TRBV10-1 and TRBJ2-3; the D gene is possibly TRBD2 (5 bases). Trimming removed 1 base from V and 2 bases from J, with 10 bases in between. The CDR3 covers 15 residues. Germline loops: CDR1 WNHNN, CDR2 SYGVQD (reference sequence). The DNA for the CDR3 is TGCGCCAGCAGTGAGTTGAGAGGGTACACAGATACGCAGTATTTT. Its protein is CASSELRGYTDTQYF.

The V call is TRBV7-2, the J call TRBJ1-2; tentatively, D is TRBD1 (5 bases). The CDR3 is 13 residues long. The germline gives CDR1 SGHTA, CDR2 FQGNSA. V was clipped by 1 base and J by 4 bases, with 7 bases between them. CDR3 protein: CASSLGTSYGYTF. The CDR3, as DNA: TGTGCCAGCAGCTTAGGGACATCCTATGGCTACACCTTC.

V and J are TRBV7-9 and TRBJ1-4; D remains ambiguous. The CDR3 loop spans 14 amino acids. CDR1 is SEHNR, CDR2 FQNEAQ, per germline (reference sequence). V lost 2 bases, J lost 10 bases, and 14 bases lay in between. As DNA, the CDR3 is TGTGCCAGCAGCTTAAGCGAGGGATTAGGAAAACTGTTTTTT. Translation gives CASSLSEGLGKLFF. Full variable domain (rest looked up from reference TRBV7-9 and TRBJ1-4): DTGVSQNPRHKITKRGQNVTFRCDPISEHNRLYWYRQTLGQGPEFLTYFQNEAQLEKSRLLSDRFSAERPKGSFSTLEIQRTEQGDSAMYLCASSLSEGLGKLFFGSGTQLSVL.

This sequence joins TRBV11-2 and TRBJ1-1; weak D call: TRBD1 (6 bases). V was clipped by 5 bases and J by 1 base, with 8 bases between them. Germline CDR1 SGHAT, CDR2 FQNNGV. This CDR3 comprises 13 residues. CDR3 coding DNA: TGTGCCAGCAGCCCGGGACAGAACACTGAAGCTTTCTTT. Its protein is CASSPGQNTEAFF.

The chain carries TRBV7-2 and TRBJ2-3, with a tentative D call TRBD2 (5 bases). This CDR3 contains 12 residues. From germline, CDR1 is SGHTA and CDR2 FQGNSA. V was trimmed by 5 bases and J by 5 bases, leaving 8 bases between them. DNA for the CDR3: TGTGCCAGCAGCACTAGGCTAGATACGCAGTATTTT. It specifies CASSTRLDTQYF. The complete variable domain, with remaining parts taken from reference TRBV7-2 and TRBJ2-3, reads GAGVSQSPSNKVTEKGKDVELRCDPISGHTALYWYRQSLGQGLEFLIYFQGNSAPDKSGLPSDRFSAERTGGSVSTLTIQRTQQEDSAVYLCASSTRLDTQYFGPGTRLTVL.

The genes are TRBV11-3 and TRBJ2-3; 15 positions agree with TRBD2. Germline loops: CDR1 SGHNT, CDR2 YENEEA. V trimming: 5 bases; J trimming: 3 bases; junction bases outside the gene matches: 6. This CDR3 is 17 amino acids long. CDR3 sequence: CASSPGLAGGLTDTQYF. Written as DNA, the CDR3 is TGTGCCAGCAGCCCAGGACTAGCGGGAGGGTTAACAGATACGCAGTATTTT.

This clone was seen once. The V call is TRBV6-5, the J call TRBJ1-2; D perhaps matches TRBD1 (6 bases). The V gene lost 6 bases and the J gene lost 3 bases, with 14 bases spanning the gap. CDR3 length: 14 amino acids. CDR1 MNHEY and CDR2 SVGAGI come from the germline V gene. CDR3 sequence reads: CASSRTHRDYGYTF. CDR3 DNA: TGTGCCAGCAGCCGCACCCACAGGGACTATGGCTACACCTTC.

The chain recombines TRBV28 with TRBJ2-7; 10 bases line up with TRBD1. Looked up from germline, CDR1 is MDHEN and CDR2 is SYDVKM. V lost 6 bases and J lost 3; bases outside the gene matches: 2. The CDR3 is 13 amino acids. DNA of the CDR3: TGTGCCAGCAGGGGGACAGGGGTCTACGAGCAGTACTTC. It specifies CASRGTGVYEQYF.

J is TRBJ1-1 and V is TRBV28; no clear D gene. Trimming removed 6 bases at V and 1 base at J, with 15 bases between. The CDR3 runs 15 residues. From germline, CDR1 is MDHEN and CDR2 SYDVKM. The CDR3 DNA reads TGTGCCAGCAGGACGCCATGGGCGAAGAACACTGAAGCTTTCTTT. Encoded protein: CASRTPWAKNTEAFF.

This chain connects TRBV7-9 to TRBJ2-2; 9 nucleotides agree with TRBD1. The CDR3 is 17 residues long. V was clipped by 3 bases and J by 4 bases; unmatched bases: 9. CDR1 is SEHNR, CDR2 FQNEAQ, per germline (reference sequence). The CDR3 loop is CASSFLAGQGVTGELFF. The CDR3 DNA follows: TGTGCCAGCAGCTTTCTCGCGGGACAGGGTGTCACCGGGGAGCTGTTTTTT.

The V and J genes are TRBV19 and TRBJ1-4; 9 bases agree with TRBD1. Trimming cost V 4 bases and J 8 bases; bases outside gene matches: 17. Germline-derived CDR1 and CDR2 are LNHDA and SQIVND (reference sequence). The CDR3 spans 18 residues. Written as DNA, the CDR3 is TGTGCCAGTAGTACCATAATCACCGGGACAGGGACTATCGAAAAACTGTTTTTT. This encodes CASSTIITGTGTIEKLFF.

The rearrangement links TRBV19 to TRBJ2-7; a weak D match, TRBD1 (6 bases). The CDR3 runs to 15 residues. V lost 5 bases, J lost 5 bases, and 19 bases lay in between. The V gene's germline CDR1 is LNHDA and CDR2 SQIVND (reference sequence). The CDR3 DNA follows: TGTGCCAGTAGTGTAAACTCAGGGGTCGGCGACGAGCAGTACTTC. This sequence encodes CASSVNSGVGDEQYF.

This chain connects TRBV5-1 to TRBJ2-7; TRBD2 aligns across 8 bases. This CDR3 region has 14 residues. Germline CDR1 SGHRS, CDR2 YFSETQ. V lost 4 bases to trimming and J lost 6 bases; unmatched junction nucleotides: 9. The CDR3 nucleotides read TGCGCCAGCAGCCCGGAGCGGGGGCGCTGCGAGCAGTACTTC. Translating gives CASSPERGRCEQYF.

The chain carries TRBV5-1 and TRBJ1-1; a possible D gene is TRBD1 (5 bases). The CDR3 has 16 residues. Per germline, CDR1 SGHRS and CDR2 YFSETQ. The ends were cut back, 4 bases at V and 1 base at J, with 17 bases in the middle. Written as DNA, the CDR3 is TGCGCCAGCAGCCCCGGGCCCACAGGACCGAACACTGAAGCTTTCTTT. Protein: CASSPGPTGPNTEAFF.

J is TRBJ2-1 and V is TRBV19; 9 bases match TRBD1. The germline CDR1 and CDR2 sequences are LNHDA and SQIVND (reference sequence). The CDR3 contains 16 residues. V shed 4 bases and J 8 bases; nucleotides not matched to a gene: 12. In DNA form, the CDR3 reads TGTGCCAGTAGTAACCCTTTTGGGACAGGGATCCATGAGCAGTTCTTC. This sequence encodes CASSNPFGTGIHEQFF.

The chain is built from TRBV27 and TRBJ2-3, with TRBD2 matching over 8 bases. CDR1 MNHEY and CDR2 SMNVEV come from the germline V gene (reference sequence). Trimming removed 6 bases from V and 4 bases from J; junction bases left unmatched: 12. This CDR3 contains 16 residues. Here the CDR3 DNA reads TGTGCCAGCAGGCCCTTAGCGGGGAGGGCCGCAGATACGCAGTATTTT. Amino acids: CASRPLAGRAADTQYF.